This entry features one T cell receptor (beta chain) sequence. This entry comes from a study of blood T cell repertoires in COVID-19. About the research overall: COVID-19 samples from acute and convalescent phases originated in the United States, Italy and Spain. PBMCs, B-cell-depleted T cells, or T cells were the source of the cDNA or gDNA that made up the material.

The V and J ends lost 5 bases and 6 bases respectively, with 16 bases between them. Germline V gives CDR1 LNHDA, CDR2 SQIVND (reference sequence). This CDR3 comprises 14 residues. In the source study's methods: Amplification from reference gene primers served as the basis for estimated nucleated cell counts. Here immunoSEQ multiplex PCR was the method, and the copy in TCRdb shows in-frame clones only, minus some. V and J calls and clone size follow that table, whereas D and trimming were derived from the DNA. The repertoire holds about 270,000 clones, with 70% to 90% as singletons. The sample comprised peripheral blood. This sequence originates from a woman between 65 and 79 years old with acute or convalescent COVID-19. This chain links TRBV19 with TRBJ1-2; tentative D call: TRBD1 (5 bases). The CDR3 reads CASSPLQEFNGYTF. Written as DNA, the CDR3 is TGTGCCAGTAGTCCGCTACAGGAGTTCAATGGCTACACCTTC.